This T cell receptor beta chain originates from a study of OX40 agonist ivuxolimab in advanced cancers. As for the study in general: About 44% of patients had received prior checkpoint inhibitor therapy. Three patients got partial responses; one had hepatocellular carcinoma and two had cutaneous melanoma.

Produced via immunoSEQ multiplex PCR; TCRdb's table is partial and in-frame only. The table shows 55,000 to 75,000 clones, with about 88% occurring only once. In regard to this clone: Its antigen is undetermined.

Study-wide results and caveats: Dosing at 0.1 to 3.0 mg/kg was accompanied by clonal expansion of CD4+ and CD8+ blood T cells by week 6.

The V end lost 5 bases, the J end lost 3 bases, and 4 bases lay between the germline ends. The CDR3 runs to 11 residues. Germline lookup yields CDR1 SEHNR and CDR2 FQNEAQ (reference sequence). The chain recombines TRBV7-9 with TRBJ2-5; D ambiguous. The clonotype was recovered from an adult with an advanced solid tumor such as melanoma, head and neck, liver or kidney cancer. Source: CD4+ or CD8+ T cells sorted from blood, taken in a trial of the OX40 agonist ivuxolimab. The CDR3 DNA is TGTGCCAGCAGCCCGAAAGAGACCCAGTACTTC. Translating gives CASSPKETQYF.